This paragraph covers one T cell receptor beta chain sequence. Its antigen is not known. The PCR made use of 60 Vbeta and 13 Jbeta primers. Data came from immunoSEQ multiplex PCR; TCRdb stores just in-frame clones and leaves some out. The table lists around 150,000 clones, 70% to 90% of them singletons, with 1.5% in the top ten. This sample was taken from a study of cytomegalovirus exposure and HLA in healthy donors. Whole-study findings and limits: Analysis was carried out at a later point, and it linked a missense DCLRE1C variant to TCR beta V- and J-gene trimming. According to a later analysis, most TCR beta chains associated with CMV appeared HLA-restricted. Analysis was performed later, and it showed HLA-associated TCR beta chains to be more clonally expanded than equally common others. Sequencing likely caused a cluster of highly shared sequence variants.

This CDR3 spans 15 amino acids. Losses at the gene ends were 3 bases for V and 2 bases for J; bases not matched to a gene: 6. Germline V gene sequence: CDR1 SNHLY, CDR2 FYNNEI. The sample was PBMCs. The sequence was obtained from a man aged 40-50 years in good health and CMV-seronegative. The chain links TRBV2 to TRBJ2-5; 7 positions agree with TRBD2. CDR3 DNA sequence: TGTGCCAGCAGTGACCCGGGACTACCACAAGAGACCCAGTACTTC. This encodes CASSDPGLPQETQYF.